This T cell receptor beta chain originates from a study of blood T cell repertoires in COVID-19. Clones were sequenced by immunoSEQ multiplex PCR, and TCRdb holds only the in-frame ones, with some missing. The table shows roughly 180,000 clones, with roughly three quarters occurring only once. CDR1 ENHRY and CDR2 SYGVKD come from the germline V gene. The CDR3 consists of 12 residues. The V end was cut by 3 bases, the J end by 10 bases, with 12 bases between. The chain has TRBV10-3 and TRBJ1-1; D is possibly TRBD1 (5 bases). Sequencing was carried out using peripheral blood. This clonotype was sampled from a man aged 55 to 70 with active or convalescent COVID-19. The CDR3 spells CAISDSDGGAFF. The CDR3 DNA sequence: TGTGCCATCAGTGATTCGGACGGGGGAGCTTTCTTT.